The 27 T cell receptor beta chains below all came from one sample that was sequenced in a study of blood T cell repertoires in COVID-19. TCRdb keeps only in-frame clones here, not all; method: immunoSEQ multiplex PCR. This table holds 180,000 or so clones, about 85% found once. The sequencing sample was made of peripheral blood. The source of these receptors is a woman over 75 with acute or convalescent COVID-19.

This chain links TRBV24-1 with TRBJ1-2; possibly TRBD1 for D (6 bases). CDR1 is KGHDR, CDR2 SFDVKD, per germline. This CDR3 has 16 amino acids. Trimming took off 3 bases at V and 0 bases at J, with 13 bases between the two ends. The CDR3, as DNA: TGTGCCACCAGTGATGGTAAGGACAGTTCTAACTATGGCTACACCTTC. This sequence encodes CATSDGKDSSNYGYTF.

This clone was observed a handful of times. This chain uses TRBV21-1 with TRBJ1-1; TRBD1 is the table's D call, not checked against the DNA. TRBV21-1 is a listed pseudogene. The CDR3 has 15 residues. Written as DNA, the CDR3 is TGTGCCAGCAGCAAAGTAATCAGGGGGCGGGCTGAAGCTTTCTTT. This encodes CASSKVIRGRAEAFF.

This clone appeared once. The gene calls are TRBV29-1 and TRBJ2-1; 12 bases map to TRBD1. CDR1 SQVTM and CDR2 ANQGSEA come from the germline V gene. V dropped 6 bases and J dropped 10; count of bases not matched to a gene: 16. This CDR3 spans 16 amino acids. Here the CDR3 reads CSVLGGTGGGLFEQFF. The CDR3 bases are TGCAGCGTGCTCGGGGGGACAGGGGGCGGGTTATTCGAGCAGTTCTTC.

The chain uses TRBV6-6 and TRBJ1-3; no firm D call. Germline V gene sequence: CDR1 MNHNY, CDR2 SVGAGI (reference sequence). The CDR3 totals 18 residues. With 5 bases removed from V and 4 bases from J, the gap between germline ends came to 24 bases. The CDR3 DNA sequence: TGTGCCAGCAGTCCCTCACCGGGCCGAACTGGAGGAGGAAACACCATATATTTT. It encodes CASSPSPGRTGGGNTIYF.

The chain has TRBV5-8 and TRBJ1-3, with D possibly TRBD1 on 5 matching bases. The CDR3 is made up of 15 amino acids. Germline V lookup: CDR1 SGHTS, CDR2 YDEGEE. V lost 0 bases to trimming and J lost 0 bases, with 7 bases between them. The CDR3 bases are TGTGCCAGCAGCTTGGAAAGGGGCTCTGGAAACACCATATATTTT. This codes for CASSLERGSGNTIYF.

The chain carries TRBV7-9 and TRBJ1-1; D possibly corresponds to TRBD1 (6 bases). The CDR3 sequence is 13 residues long. V lost 5 bases and J 3 bases, leaving 10 bases between the germline ends. CDR1 and CDR2 from the germline V gene are SEHNR and FQNEAQ (reference sequence). The CDR3 sequence is CASSPQGYTEAFF. The DNA for the CDR3 is TGTGCCAGCAGCCCACAGGGATACACTGAAGCTTTCTTT.

The rearrangement uses TRBV19 and TRBJ1-2, with a tentative D call TRBD1 (5 bases). The CDR3 extends over 12 amino acids. V was clipped by 5 bases and J by 7 bases, with 11 bases between them. Germline V gene sequence: CDR1 LNHDA, CDR2 SQIVND (reference sequence). The CDR3 here is CASSFKGPGYTF. Here the CDR3 DNA reads TGTGCCAGTAGTTTCAAGGGGCCTGGCTACACCTTC. Complete variable domain (other parts from reference TRBV19 and TRBJ1-2): DGGITQSPKYLFRKEGQNVTLSCEQNLNHDAMYWYRQDPGQGLRLIYYSQIVNDFQKGDIAEGYSVSREKKESFPLTVTSAQKNPTAFYLCASSFKGPGYTFGSGTRLTVV.

This clone was counted only a few times. The chain uses TRBV6-5 and TRBJ2-1, with 8 bases that match TRBD2. V lost 6 bases, J lost 6 bases, and 10 bases stayed unmatched. Germline CDR1 and CDR2: MNHEY and SVGAGI. The length of the CDR3 is 15 residues. The CDR3 sequence: CASSDRTSKVNEQFF. The CDR3 DNA reads as TGTGCCAGCAGCGATAGGACTAGCAAAGTCAATGAGCAGTTCTTC.

The rearrangement joins TRBV18 to TRBJ2-7; D remains unclear. The CDR3 is 14 amino acids. Per germline, CDR1 KGHSH and CDR2 LQKENI. Between the trimmed V and J ends, which lost 6 bases and 0 bases, there was a span of 12 bases. The CDR3 bases are TGTGCCAGCTCTCCGGTCGGGTCCTCCTACGAGCAGTACTTC. Its protein product is CASSPVGSSYEQYF.

V is TRBV18 and J is TRBJ2-5, with D possibly being TRBD1 (6 bases). The length of the CDR3 is 14 residues. Germline assignment: CDR1 KGHSH and CDR2 LQKENI. Trimming left V 1 base short and J 4 bases short, with 10 bases between. The DNA for the CDR3 is TGTGCCAGCTCACCACAGGGGGAAGGAGAGACCCAGTACTTC. Amino acids: CASSPQGEGETQYF.

This rearrangement joins TRBV11-2 to TRBJ1-2; tentatively, D is TRBD1 (6 bases). This CDR3 spans 15 amino acids. Germline assignment: CDR1 SGHAT and CDR2 FQNNGV. Deletions cut 2 bases from V and 4 bases from J, with 14 bases between. CDR3 bases: TGTGCCAGCAGCTTAACTACATCAGGGGTCTATGGCTACACCTTC. This gives the protein CASSLTTSGVYGYTF.

This clone was observed a few times. The chain combines TRBV6-5 with TRBJ1-1; a weak D match, TRBD1 (6 bases). The V gene's germline CDR1 is MNHEY and CDR2 SVGAGI. This CDR3 region has 14 residues. Trimming pared 3 bases from V and 6 bases from J, leaving 14 bases between. The CDR3 is CASSYPGTPPEAFF. CDR3 sequence (DNA): TGTGCCAGCAGTTATCCAGGGACACCTCCTGAAGCTTTCTTT.

The chain is built from TRBV27 and TRBJ2-5, with no clear D. The CDR3 loop spans 13 amino acids. Germline V gene lookup returns CDR1 MNHEY and CDR2 SMNVEV (reference sequence). Trimming cost V 3 bases and J 0 bases, with 5 bases left between them. The CDR3 sequence: CASSFSYQETQYF. CDR3 DNA: TGTGCCAGCAGTTTTTCGTACCAAGAGACCCAGTACTTC.

The genes are TRBV11-2 and TRBJ2-3, with TRBD2 identical over 13 bases. The CDR3 totals 16 residues. V shed 3 bases and J 5 bases; nucleotides not matched to a gene: 5. CDR1 and CDR2 from the germline V gene are SGHAT and FQNNGV. The CDR3 DNA reads TGTGCCAGCAGCTTGGGGACTAGCGGGACGGTAGATACGCAGTATTTT. Amino acid sequence: CASSLGTSGTVDTQYF.

This clone was counted a single time. CDR3 residues: CASSLDPGAKNIQYF. The CDR3 DNA is TGTGCCAGCAGCTTAGATCCAGGAGCCAAAAACATTCAGTACTTC. The rearrangement links TRBV7-9 to TRBJ2-4, with D hard to call. The germline V gene encodes CDR1 SEHNR and CDR2 FQNEAQ (reference sequence). The CDR3 extends over 15 amino acids. Trimming took off 1 base at V and 0 bases at J, with 7 bases between the two ends. Supplemented by reference TRBV7-9 and TRBJ2-4, the full variable domain reads DTGVSQNPRHKITKRGQNVTFRCDPISEHNRLYWYRQTLGQGPEFLTYFQNEAQLEKSRLLSDRFSAERPKGSFSTLEIQRTEQGDSAMYLCASSLDPGAKNIQYFGAGTRLSVL.

The rearrangement uses TRBV18 and TRBJ2-7, with TRBD2 as a possible D gene (7 bases). The CDR3 is 15 residues long. V was cut by 3 bases and J by 0 bases, with 12 bases left in between. Germline loops: CDR1 KGHSH, CDR2 LQKENI. CDR3 loop: CASSPEGEGSYEQYF. CDR3 sequence (DNA): TGTGCCAGCTCACCGGAGGGGGAGGGCTCCTACGAGCAGTACTTC.

As to this clone: Other DNA sequences within the sample encode an identical CDR3. The chain carries TRBV7-9 and TRBJ1-3; no firm D call. V lost 2 bases and J lost 0, with 5 bases in between. Germline CDR1 is SEHNR and CDR2 is FQNEAQ (reference sequence). CDR3 size: 14 residues. The CDR3, as DNA: TGTGCCAGCAGCTTACGGAGCTCTGGAAACACCATATATTTT. It specifies CASSLRSSGNTIYF.

V gene TRBV5-1 combines with J gene TRBJ1-2; D is unresolved. CDR3 length: 15 amino acids. CDR1 and CDR2 from the germline V gene are SGHRS and YFSETQ. Trimming stripped 0 bases from V and 4 bases from J, with 13 bases between. CDR3 protein: CASSLGFGVSYGYTF. As DNA, the CDR3 is TGCGCCAGCAGCTTGGGGTTCGGGGTTTCCTATGGCTACACCTTC.

The rearrangement links TRBV10-3 to TRBJ2-1; 8 bases are a match to TRBD1. Germline-derived CDR1 and CDR2 are ENHRY and SYGVKD. V was clipped by 10 bases and J by 0 bases; unmatched bases: 2. The CDR3 covers 13 residues. The CDR3 bases are TGTGCCACCGACAGGGGCTCCTACAATGAGCAGTTCTTC. It specifies CATDRGSYNEQFF.

This clone occurred a few times. The chain uses TRBV11-1 and TRBJ2-1; 8 bases are a match to TRBD2. The V gene's germline CDR1 is SGHAT and CDR2 FQDESV (reference sequence). V gave up 8 bases and J gave up 8 bases; unmatched junction bases: 2. The CDR3 is made up of 11 amino acids. CDR3 residues: CASSSGHEQFF. The CDR3 DNA follows: TGTGCCAGCTCTAGCGGGCATGAGCAGTTCTTC. Full variable domain (rest looked up from reference TRBV11-1 and TRBJ2-1): EAEVAQSPRYKITEKSQAVAFWCDPISGHATLYWYRQILGQGPELLVQFQDESVVDDSQLPKDRFSAERLKGVDSTLKIQPAELGDSAMYLCASSSGHEQFFGPGTRLTVL.

The chain links TRBV7-2 to TRBJ2-5; TRBD2 matches 7 bases. The length of the CDR3 is 15 residues. Trimming took 2 bases from V and 2 from J; bases not matched to a gene: 5. In germline, CDR1 is SGHTA, CDR2 FQGNSA. CDR3 protein: CASSLSRTSQETQYF. The CDR3 bases are TGTGCCAGCAGCTTATCCCGGACTAGTCAAGAGACCCAGTACTTC.

This sequence joins TRBV6-6 and TRBJ1-1; weak D call: TRBD1 (6 bases). The CDR3 sequence is 14 residues long. Trimming removed 4 bases from V and 1 base from J, with 10 bases in between. Looked up from germline, CDR1 is MNHNY and CDR2 is SVGAGI (reference sequence). CDR3 sequence: CASSLGQQNTEAFF. The DNA of the CDR3 is TGTGCCAGCAGTTTAGGACAGCAGAACACTGAAGCTTTCTTT.

This clone is a singleton in its sample. The chain joins TRBV7-7 to TRBJ2-2; the D gene is possibly TRBD1 (6 bases). V was cut by 5 bases and J by 2 bases, with 12 bases left in between. CDR1 and CDR2 from the germline V gene are SSHAT and FNYEAQ (reference sequence). The CDR3 contains 15 residues. The CDR3 DNA reads as TGTGCCAGCAGCAGAGACAGGACCAACACCGGGGAGCTGTTTTTT. It encodes CASSRDRTNTGELFF.

The chain uses TRBV10-3 and TRBJ2-3; 16 bases map to TRBD2. The germline V gene has CDR1 ENHRY and CDR2 SYGVKD. The CDR3 is made up of 16 amino acids. J lost 5 bases, V lost 8 bases, and 7 bases had no gene match. The CDR3 region is CAIAPGLAGGQDTQYF. The CDR3 DNA is TGTGCCATCGCACCGGGACTAGCGGGAGGGCAAGATACGCAGTATTTT.

V is TRBV9 and J is TRBJ1-1, with TRBD1 as a possible D gene (6 bases). Looked up from germline, CDR1 is SGDLS and CDR2 is YYNGEE. This CDR3 region has 15 residues. V gave up 3 bases and J gave up 4 bases, with 16 bases separating them. CDR3 coding DNA: TGTGCCAGCAGCGCTCAAGGGGGTCCGGGCACTGAAGCTTTCTTT. Encoded protein: CASSAQGGPGTEAFF.

The V call is TRBV7-2, the J call TRBJ1-2; 7 bases line up with TRBD1. The CDR3 length is 15 residues. Unmatched junction bases numbered 10, after V lost 5 bases and J lost 4 bases. Germline values: CDR1 SGHTA, CDR2 FQGNSA. The CDR3 DNA reads TGTGCCAGCAGCCCACAGGGGAGTATCGGCTATGGCTACACCTTC. Protein product: CASSPQGSIGYGYTF.

This chain uses TRBV6-5 with TRBJ1-5; D is uncertain. Germline V gene data show CDR1 as MNHEY and CDR2 as SVGAGI. V lost 6 bases and J 0 bases, leaving 12 bases between the germline ends. The CDR3 has 15 amino acids. The CDR3 is CASRAVPSSNQPQHF. The CDR3 region has the DNA TGTGCCAGCAGAGCGGTCCCCAGTAGCAATCAGCCCCAGCATTTT.